This TCR beta chain is from a study of regulatory T cells in long-lasting Graves disease (dated by TCRdb to about 2021). Turning to the overall study: Persistent Graves' disease was defined as persistently positive TSH receptor autoantibodies together with antithyroid drug treatment for over 5 years. The study was conducted in China and was registered as a clinical trial. Persistent Graves' disease patients were compared with newly diagnosed Graves' disease patients by peripheral blood TCR sequencing and RNA sequencing. Persistent Graves' disease patients in the clinical cohort had taken antithyroid drugs for 9 to 11 years on average. TCR sequencing covered around 13 persistent and some 20 newly diagnosed Graves' disease patients, about 35 samples in total. Study-wide findings and limitations: Compared with newly diagnosed patients, patients with persistent Graves' disease had lower TCR Shannon entropy and fewer highly expanded clones, which suggests clonal expansion. Peripheral blood alone was examined, since thyroid tissue, which constituted the primary lesion, could not be accessed. The small sample size was acknowledged by the authors as a limitation that may reduce accuracy. More public clonotypes were shared among persistent patients (around 2,600) than among newly diagnosed patients (roughly 1,000). Only the TCR beta chain was sequenced and analyzed. Preferential use of TRBV28, TRBJ1-2 and TRBJ2-5 was observed in persistent disease, whereas TRBV20-1 and TRBJ2-1 were favored in newly diagnosed disease.

The time point label on this specimen signifies: persistent/refractory GD, antithyroid drugs over 5 years with positive TRAb. RNA was extracted from PBMCs in TRIzol for both TCR sequencing and RNA sequencing. The diagnosis of Graves' disease followed American Thyroid Association guidelines. Patients for the study were recruited at an endocrinology department in Xi'an, China. Each patient gave roughly 8.4 milliliters of peripheral blood, collected in an EDTA anticoagulant tube. PBMCs were isolated by Ficoll Paque Plus density gradient separation without further T cell sorting. An Agilent 2100 Bioanalyzer and agarose gel were used to check RNA quality, while a NanoDrop 2000 measured RNA concentration. This clonotype was counted many times. Its antigen target is currently unknown. Base qualities are not at hand, and no much larger clone is one base apart. The library relied on multiplex PCR. Sequencing was carried out with an Illumina HiSeq 4000. CDR3 regions were amplified by Arm-PCR with iRepertoire HTBI primers to construct TCR beta libraries. Gel purification was performed on PCR products prior to sequencing. Regarding the original processing steps: Gene usage analysis of CDR3 amino acid clonotypes relied on the roughly 58 TRBV and 12 to 15 TRBJ segments identified across samples. COPE and FqMerger were used to merge filtered high-quality paired reads into contigs. BLAST was used to align contigs to IMGT TRBV, TRBD and TRBJ reference genes, with CDR3 defined following IMGT. Any clonotype with a frequency above 0.1% was classified as a highly expanded clone. Shannon entropy was used to measure repertoire diversity, and the Gini coefficient was used to measure V-J evenness. Clonotypes shared by more than one individual were considered public. TCRdb applied fastp at Q25 and MiXCR to the public reads, then kept only in-frame beta chains. Under each unique CDR3 protein, matching rows form one entry showing the most common genes and DNA. It is TCRdb's table, rather than the study itself, that gives the V and J calls and clone size. The sample yields 700,000 or so distinct CDR3 sequences; 30% were counted once. The ten largest clonotypes hold around 42% of the sample.

The germline V gene encodes CDR1 MDHEN and CDR2 SYDVKM. V is shortened by 0 bases, J by 5 bases, and the region joining them spans 10 bases. Inclusive of the bounding cysteine and phenylalanine, the CDR3 is 14 residues long. Of the read, only the CDR3 DNA is kept; its 42 bases are in frame from base 1. The input for sequencing was peripheral blood mononuclear cells (PBMCs), taken when the disease was refractory, from a patient treated with antithyroid drugs. The source is a female donor with Graves disease. In this chain, TRBV28 is recombined with TRBJ1-1, with the D segment identity uncertain. The bases read TGTGCCAGCAGTTTATGGGGAGGGAAGACTGAAGCTTTCTTT. Its amino acids are CASSLWGGKTEAFF.